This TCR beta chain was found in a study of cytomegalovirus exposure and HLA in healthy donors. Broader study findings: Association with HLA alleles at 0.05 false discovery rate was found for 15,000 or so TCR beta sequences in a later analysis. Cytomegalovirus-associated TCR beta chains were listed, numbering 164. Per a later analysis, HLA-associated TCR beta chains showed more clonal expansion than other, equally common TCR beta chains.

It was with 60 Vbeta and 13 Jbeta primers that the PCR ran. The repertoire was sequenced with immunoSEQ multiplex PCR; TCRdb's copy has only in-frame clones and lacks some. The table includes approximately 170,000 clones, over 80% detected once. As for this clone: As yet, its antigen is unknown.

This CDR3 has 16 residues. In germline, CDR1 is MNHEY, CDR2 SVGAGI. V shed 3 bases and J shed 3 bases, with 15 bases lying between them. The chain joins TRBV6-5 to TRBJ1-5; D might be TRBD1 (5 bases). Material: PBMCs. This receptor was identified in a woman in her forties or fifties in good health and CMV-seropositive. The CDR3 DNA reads TGTGCCAGCAGTTATGGCCCTGGCAGGGACAATCAGCCCCAGCATTTT. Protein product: CASSYGPGRDNQPQHF.